This entry lists 22 T cell receptor beta chains sequenced from one sample in a study of blood T cell repertoires in COVID-19. Assay: immunoSEQ multiplex PCR; the TCRdb copy retains only in-frame clones and omits some. The data contain about 470,000 clones, about nine tenths of them seen just once; the ten biggest clones take up about 0.65%. The sequenced material came from PBMCs or T cells enriched from blood (not recorded which). Every receptor here comes from a woman aged 18-30 years who had recovered from COVID-19.

The chain uses TRBV13 and TRBJ2-2; D gene ambiguous. The V gene's germline CDR1 is PRHDT and CDR2 FYEKMQ (reference sequence). This CDR3 region has 14 residues. V was pared by 5 bases and J by 4 bases, with 11 bases between. CDR3 coding DNA: TGTGCCAGCAGCCCCAGTATATCCACCGGGGAGCTGTTTTTT. Its translation: CASSPSISTGELFF.

The rearrangement uses TRBV27 and TRBJ2-7; D possibly corresponds to TRBD2 (5 bases). This CDR3 contains 12 residues. Germline CDR1 and CDR2: MNHEY and SMNVEV (reference sequence). V was pared by 2 bases and J by 7 bases, with 9 bases between. The CDR3 protein is CASSLNGLEQYF. The DNA for the CDR3 is TGTGCCAGCAGTTTAAACGGACTTGAGCAGTACTTC.

The chain links TRBV4-1 to TRBJ2-3; D gene uncertain. Trimming left V 4 bases short and J 0 bases short, with 23 bases between. The CDR3 is 19 amino acids. Germline CDR1 MGHRA, CDR2 YSYEKL. CDR3 nucleotides: TGCGCCAGCAGCCTCGACCTAGTTTCCCCTTCTACTAGCACAGATACGCAGTATTTT. As protein: CASSLDLVSPSTSTDTQYF.

The gene calls are TRBV2 and TRBJ2-2; the D gene is possibly TRBD1 (6 bases). With 8 bases removed from V and 2 bases from J, the gap between germline ends came to 12 bases. The CDR3 has 14 amino acids. Germline V lookup: CDR1 SNHLY, CDR2 FYNNEI. CDR3 sequence: CASRTALNTGELFF. The CDR3 DNA sequence: TGTGCCAGCCGGACAGCCCTTAACACCGGGGAGCTGTTTTTT.

V gene TRBV9 combines with J gene TRBJ1-1; D is ambiguous. V was cut by 9 bases and J by 0 bases, with 12 bases left in between. This CDR3 has 13 residues. CDR1 is SGDLS, CDR2 YYNGEE, per germline. CDR3 in amino acids: CATSGDMNTEAFF. CDR3 DNA: TGTGCCACGTCCGGGGATATGAACACTGAAGCTTTCTTT.

The chain employs TRBV28 and TRBJ1-3; TRBD1 might be the D (6 bases). Germline V gives CDR1 MDHEN, CDR2 SYDVKM. The ends were cut back, 10 bases at V and 8 bases at J, with 24 bases in the middle. CDR3 length: 15 amino acids. In DNA, the CDR3 is TGTGCCATCTCGACTGCGGGGGCGCAGGGATACACCATATATTTT. It encodes CAISTAGAQGYTIYF.

This chain uses TRBV3-1 (or the pseudogene TRBV3-2) with TRBJ2-1; no reliable D call. Germline-derived CDR1 and CDR2 are LGHDT and YNNKEL (reference sequence). The CDR3 covers 13 residues. V was trimmed by 6 bases and J by 7 bases, leaving 13 bases between them. The CDR3 is CASSPAAINEQFF. CDR3 in DNA: TGTGCCAGCAGTCCGGCGGCGATAAATGAGCAGTTCTTC.

The chain employs TRBV30 and TRBJ1-2, with 8 nucleotides matching TRBD1. Germline CDR1 GTSNPN, CDR2 SVGIG (reference sequence). The ends lost 0 bases at V and 4 bases at J; junction bases unmatched: 4. The CDR3 runs 14 residues. The CDR3 here is CAWSVLGTGYGYTF. The CDR3 DNA follows: TGTGCCTGGAGTGTATTGGGGACAGGCTATGGCTACACCTTC.

This chain uses TRBV7-9 with TRBJ1-2; D remains ambiguous. Germline V gene lookup returns CDR1 SEHNR and CDR2 FQNEAQ (reference sequence). The CDR3 runs 15 residues. The V and J ends lost 1 base and 8 bases respectively, with 17 bases between them. CDR3 sequence (DNA): TGTGCCAGCAGCTTAGATACGGCGCAGGTCAGAGGCTACACCTTC. This gives the protein CASSLDTAQVRGYTF.

J is TRBJ2-3 and V is TRBV9; 7 bases map to TRBD1. J gave up 3 bases and V 7 bases, and 8 bases lay outside the gene matches. Germline lookup yields CDR1 SGDLS and CDR2 YYNGEE. The CDR3 sequence is 14 residues long. CDR3 sequence: CASSQTGTTDTQYF. The DNA of the CDR3 is TGTGCCAGCTCTCAGACAGGGACAACAGATACGCAGTATTTT.

This chain uses TRBV27 with TRBJ2-2; D is perhaps TRBD2 (7 bases). V was shortened by 0 bases and J by 4 bases, with 15 bases between the two germline ends. CDR3 length equals 17 residues. CDR1 is MNHEY and CDR2 is SMNVEV in the germline V gene (reference sequence). The CDR3 DNA is TGTGCCAGCAGTTTATCGCCTGGGGGCGGGAGCACCGGGGAGCTGTTTTTT. Protein product: CASSLSPGGGSTGELFF.

The CDR3, as DNA: TGTGCCAGCAGGCCCCCCGGTCGGGACGAGCAGTACTTC. This sequence encodes CASRPPGRDEQYF. The rearrangement uses TRBV12-3 or TRBV12-4 and TRBJ2-7; no definite D call. The CDR3 is 13 amino acids. V shed 6 bases and J shed 5 bases, with 14 bases lying between them.

The chain employs TRBV27 and TRBJ2-1, with TRBD2 identical over 11 bases. After removal of 6 bases from V and 4 bases from J, the junction contained 8 bases not matched to a gene. The CDR3 contains 16 residues. CDR1 is MNHEY, CDR2 SMNVEV, per germline (reference sequence). DNA of the CDR3: TGTGCCAGCAGGGGATCTAGCGGGGGGTTATACAATGAGCAGTTCTTC. Residues: CASRGSSGGLYNEQFF.

This chain joins TRBV27 and TRBJ2-2, with D perhaps matching TRBD2 (7 bases). The germline V gene encodes CDR1 MNHEY and CDR2 SMNVEV (reference sequence). Trimming removed 5 bases at V and 0 bases at J, with 13 bases between. The CDR3 sequence is 16 residues long. In nucleotides, the CDR3 is TGTGCCAGCAGTAGGGGGGGACGCACGAACACCGGGGAGCTGTTTTTT. It yields the protein CASSRGGRTNTGELFF.

This clone was counted once. The V gene is TRBV11-2, the J gene TRBJ2-7, with 9 positions matching TRBD1. Germline CDR1 and CDR2: SGHAT and FQNNGV. Trimming cost V 5 bases and J 6 bases; bases outside gene matches: 8. The CDR3 runs to 14 residues. The CDR3 region is CASSRDRAWSEQYF. DNA for the CDR3: TGTGCCAGCAGCCGGGACAGGGCTTGGAGCGAGCAGTACTTC.

The chain is built from TRBV18 and TRBJ1-4; no reliable D call. CDR1 and CDR2 (germline): KGHSH, LQKENI. This CDR3 spans 14 amino acids. Trimming took off 6 bases at V and 8 bases at J, with 16 bases between the two ends. CDR3: CASSPRGGGEKLFF. In DNA form, the CDR3 reads TGTGCCAGCTCCCCAAGAGGTGGAGGAGAAAAACTGTTTTTT.

The chain has TRBV7-2 and TRBJ2-7; D is unresolved. CDR3 length: 11 residues. Germline lookup yields CDR1 SGHTA and CDR2 FQGNSA. Trimming took 3 bases from V and 5 from J, leaving 5 bases between them. The CDR3 coding sequence is TGTGCCAGCAGCTTTTATAACGAGCAGTACTTC. It is translated as CASSFYNEQYF.

The chain carries TRBV11-2 and TRBJ2-7, with D possibly TRBD2 on 6 matching bases. Germline CDR1 and CDR2: SGHAT and FQNNGV. The length of the CDR3 is 14 residues. V lost 6 bases and J lost 2, with 14 bases in between. The CDR3 DNA reads TGTGCCAGCAGGGCGGCGGGACTGACCTACGAGCAGTACTTC. This sequence encodes CASRAAGLTYEQYF.

V usage is TRBV30 and J usage is TRBJ2-3, with 9 bases fitting TRBD2. The ends lost 2 bases at V and 6 bases at J; junction bases unmatched: 6. Germline V CDR1 and CDR2: GTSNPN, SVGIG (reference sequence). The CDR3 sequence is 14 residues long. CDR3 DNA sequence: TGTGCCTGGAGTCCTGCGGGGGGGGTTGATACGCAGTATTTT. Its protein product is CAWSPAGGVDTQYF.

The rearrangement uses TRBV10-3 and TRBJ2-5; tentative D call: TRBD2 (5 bases). This CDR3 is built from 16 residues. Trimming left V 4 bases short and J 2 bases short, with 17 bases between. Germline V gene sequence: CDR1 ENHRY, CDR2 SYGVKD. In DNA, the CDR3 is TGTGCCATCAGTGCATTCGGACTCCCCGGGCAAGAGACCCAGTACTTC. Its protein is CAISAFGLPGQETQYF.

This chain links TRBV12-5 with TRBJ1-5, with 7 bases identical to TRBD1. Unmatched junction bases numbered 7, after V lost 6 bases and J lost 2 bases. CDR3 size: 15 residues. The germline CDR1 and CDR2 sequences are LGHNT and FRNRAP. CDR3 loop: CASGTDREGNQPQHF. The DNA of the CDR3 is TGTGCTAGTGGAACCGACAGGGAGGGCAATCAGCCCCAGCATTTT.

The V gene is TRBV9, the J gene TRBJ2-7, with TRBD1 as a possible D gene (6 bases). V shed 0 bases and J shed 3 bases, with 16 bases lying between them. In germline, CDR1 is SGDLS, CDR2 YYNGEE. The CDR3 contains 16 residues. This CDR3 is CASSVAGQGRIYEQYF. The CDR3 DNA sequence: TGTGCCAGCAGCGTAGCGGGGCAGGGGCGAATCTACGAGCAGTACTTC.